The 9 T cell receptor beta chains below all came from one sample that was sequenced in a study of molecular identifiers for immune sequencing clone quantification. MiXCR was run by TCRdb on the PCR reads, yielding one entry per CDR3 protein. The sample shows about 320,000 distinct CDR3 sequences, around a fifth of them seen only once. Material: naive CD8+ T cells from blood, with Jurkat cell RNA spiked in. Subset specified: FACS-sorted CD8+CD4-CCR7+CD45RA+ naive T cells. Receptors were obtained from a human donor in good health. Some libraries in this study had Jurkat cell RNA spiked in.

This clonotype was counted between two and nine times. A much larger clone sits a single nucleotide away, making a read error possible. This chain connects TRBV5-1 to TRBJ2-7; D is unresolved. Germline CDR1 and CDR2: SGHRS and YFSETQ. There are 14 residues in the CDR3. In DNA, the CDR3 is TGCGCCAGCACTTCCGAGGACGGAATCTACGAGCGGTACTTC. Translated: CASTSEDGIYERYF.

This clonotype was seen repeatedly, ten times or more. The rearrangement links TRBV7-9 to TRBJ1-6; 8 nucleotides line up with TRBD1. J lost 14 bases, V lost 5 bases, and 2 bases had no gene match. Germline CDR1 SEHNR, CDR2 FQNEAQ (reference sequence). This CDR3 is 11 amino acids long. CDR3 residues: CASSPDRALHF. The CDR3 DNA reads as TGTGCCAGCAGCCCGGACAGGGCCCTCCACTTT.

The chain uses TRBV4-1 and TRBJ2-1, with D possibly TRBD2 on 5 matching bases. V lost 1 base and J 4 bases, leaving 14 bases between the germline ends. Germline V gives CDR1 MGHRA, CDR2 YSYEKL. The CDR3 length is 16 residues. The CDR3 reads CASSQGGTGLYNEQFF. Here the CDR3 DNA reads TGCGCCAGCAGCCAAGGAGGAACGGGGTTGTACAATGAGCAGTTCTTC.

A word on this clonotype: This may be a read error, as it is one base from a much larger clone. The chain has TRBV4-3 and TRBJ2-7; unclear D gene. The CDR3 runs to 15 residues. V was cut by 0 bases and J by 2 bases, with 11 bases left in between. In germline, CDR1 is LGHNA, CDR2 YSLEER. This CDR3 is CASSQDRNAAYEQYF. The CDR3 DNA follows: TGCGCCAGCAGCCAAGATAGGAACGCAGCCTACGAGCAGTACTTC.

This clonotype was seen ten or more times. The rearrangement joins TRBV29-1 to TRBJ2-7; D perhaps matches TRBD2 (5 bases). The germline V and J ends were trimmed by 7 bases and 0 bases, with 13 bases remaining between them. The CDR3 length is 13 residues. CDR1 SQVTM and CDR2 ANQGSEA come from the germline V gene. The CDR3 reads CSAEGDVSYEQYF. CDR3 DNA: TGCAGCGCCGAGGGCGACGTCTCCTACGAGCAGTACTTC.

The table lists this clonotype with many counts. V usage is TRBV6-2 or TRBV6-3 and J usage is TRBJ2-3; D remains unclear. This CDR3 has 14 amino acids. CDR1 is MNHEY, CDR2 SVGEGT, per germline. V lost 2 bases and J lost 0, with 6 bases in between. This CDR3 is CASSYGGSTDTQYF. For the CDR3, the DNA is TGTGCCAGCAGTTACGGCGGTAGCACAGATACGCAGTATTTT.

This clonotype appeared many times. The gene calls are TRBV11-2 and TRBJ2-7, with a weak D call TRBD1 (5 bases). This CDR3 contains 13 residues. V lost 8 bases and J 3 bases, leaving 14 bases between the germline ends. The germline V gene encodes CDR1 SGHAT and CDR2 FQNNGV. This chain's CDR3 is CASGWAQGYEQYF. The CDR3 nucleotides are TGTGCCAGCGGCTGGGCCCAGGGCTACGAGCAGTACTTC.

The V gene is TRBV3-1, the J gene TRBJ2-3, with 13 bases aligning to TRBD2. Germline V gene sequence: CDR1 LGHDT, CDR2 YNNKEL (reference sequence). The J segment lost 2 bases and the V segment lost 0 bases, leaving 2 bases of the junction unmatched. This CDR3 is 17 amino acids long. CDR3 DNA sequence: TGTGCCAGCAGCCAAGAGGGACTAGCGGGATACACAGATACGCAGTATTTT. Translation gives CASSQEGLAGYTDTQYF.

This clonotype has only a few counts. V is TRBV7-9 and J is TRBJ1-1; D is undetermined. In germline, CDR1 is SEHNR, CDR2 FQNEAQ (reference sequence). Trimming stripped 7 bases from V and 0 bases from J, with 15 bases between. There are 15 residues in the CDR3. The CDR3 coding sequence is TGTGCCAGCAACCCTTCCCGAGAAATGAACACTGAAGCTTTCTTT. The encoded protein is CASNPSREMNTEAFF.